These 15 T cell receptor beta chains originate from one sample sequenced in a study of CD8+ T cells in alopecia areata. Once RNA had been extracted, it was reverse transcribed into cDNA to act as the sequencing template. Sequencing was performed with immunoSEQ multiplex PCR; in TCRdb, only in-frame clones are kept and a portion is missing. The sample consists of 100,000 or so clones, just under 60% of them appearing once. Treatment specified: oral pan-JAK inhibitor, 5-10 mg twice daily. Sequenced here: CD8+ T cells sorted from blood, sampled at approximately week 56, from a patient treated with tofacitinib. Source of these receptors: a human donor with alopecia areata.

This clone was recorded a few times. The chain has TRBV4-2 and TRBJ1-1; weak D call: TRBD1 (5 bases). Germline CDR1 LGHNA, CDR2 YNFKEQ. V shed 8 bases and J shed 8 bases, with 12 bases lying between them. The CDR3 has 11 residues. The CDR3 is CASLTGGEAFF. The CDR3 DNA follows: TGTGCCAGCCTAACAGGTGGCGAAGCTTTCTTT.

About this clone itself: This same CDR3 is encoded by further DNA sequences in the sample. The J gene is TRBJ1-1, the V gene TRBV29-1; maybe TRBD1 (5 bases). Germline V gene lookup returns CDR1 SQVTM and CDR2 ANQGSEA. V was shortened by 4 bases and J by 1 base, with 7 bases between the two germline ends. The CDR3 extends over 12 amino acids. Here the CDR3 DNA reads TGCAGCGTTGGGCAGGGGAACACTGAAGCTTTCTTT. Translating gives CSVGQGNTEAFF.

The V gene is TRBV29-1, the J gene TRBJ2-3; D may be TRBD2 (5 bases). V was pared by 6 bases and J by 0 bases, with 13 bases between. The CDR3 runs to 14 residues. CDR1 SQVTM and CDR2 ANQGSEA come from the germline V gene. CDR3 nucleotide sequence: TGCAGCGTCCCTACCGGGGTGAGCACAGATACGCAGTATTTT. Translated: CSVPTGVSTDTQYF.

This clone was observed a few times. The chain employs TRBV13 and TRBJ2-3; the D is unclear. V was trimmed by 0 bases and J by 6 bases, leaving 10 bases between them. This CDR3 region has 14 residues. The V gene's germline CDR1 is PRHDT and CDR2 FYEKMQ (reference sequence). CDR3 sequence reads: CASSLGGAPDTQYF. In DNA form, the CDR3 reads TGTGCCAGCAGCTTAGGCGGAGCCCCGGATACGCAGTATTTT.

V gene TRBV11-2 combines with J gene TRBJ1-1; TRBD1 might be the D (5 bases). V gave up 5 bases and J gave up 4 bases, with 17 bases separating them. The CDR3 has 15 residues. Looked up from germline, CDR1 is SGHAT and CDR2 is FQNNGV. The DNA of the CDR3 is TGTGCCAGCAGCCCACCCCGTGGAGGGGCCACTGAAGCTTTCTTT. Translation: CASSPPRGGATEAFF.

The rearrangement links TRBV30 to TRBJ2-2, with D hard to call. The CDR3 runs 14 residues. V was clipped by 3 bases and J by 6 bases, with 14 bases between them. The V gene's germline CDR1 is GTSNPN and CDR2 SVGIG (reference sequence). The CDR3 region is CAWSADDGAGELFF. CDR3 DNA: TGTGCCTGGAGCGCCGATGATGGAGCCGGGGAGCTGTTTTTT.

The chain is built from TRBV20-1 and TRBJ1-2; D unclear. Germline V CDR1 and CDR2: DFQATT, SNEGSKA (reference sequence). The CDR3 totals 10 residues. CDR3 amino acids: CSPTSYGYTF. As DNA, the CDR3 is TGCAGCCCTACCTCCTATGGCTACACCTTC.

V is TRBV10-3 and J is TRBJ2-7; tentative D call: TRBD1 (6 bases). V lost 6 bases to trimming and J lost 5 bases, with 14 bases between them. The CDR3 runs 13 residues. Germline CDR1 and CDR2: ENHRY and SYGVKD. DNA for the CDR3: TGTGCCATCAGGGACACAGGGTCCCACGAGCAGTACTTC. It translates to CAIRDTGSHEQYF.

The V and J genes are TRBV28 and TRBJ2-6; 7 bases are a match to TRBD1. Germline V gene lookup returns CDR1 MDHEN and CDR2 SYDVKM. After removal of 6 bases from V and 0 bases from J, the junction contained 5 bases not matched to a gene. The CDR3 loop spans 16 amino acids. The CDR3 DNA reads as TGTGCCAGCAGCCGGGACAGCCTCTCTGGGGCCAACGTCCTGACTTTC. Its translation: CASSRDSLSGANVLTF.

The chain recombines TRBV19 with TRBJ2-7; possible D gene TRBD2, 6 bases. Germline V gene lookup returns CDR1 LNHDA and CDR2 SQIVND (reference sequence). The CDR3 loop spans 15 amino acids. Trimming removed 2 bases from V and 3 bases from J, with 14 bases in between. The chain's CDR3 is CASSITRGLHYEQYF. CDR3 bases: TGTGCCAGTAGTATAACGCGGGGTCTCCACTACGAGCAGTACTTC.

V usage is TRBV9 and J usage is TRBJ1-2, with D maybe TRBD1 (6 bases). V gave up 4 bases and J gave up 8 bases, with 12 bases separating them. Germline V CDR1 and CDR2: SGDLS, YYNGEE. The CDR3 sequence is 12 residues long. The CDR3 is CASSTRTDGYTF. The CDR3 nucleotides read TGTGCCAGCAGCACCAGGACAGACGGCTACACCTTC.

V gene TRBV23-1 combines with J gene TRBJ2-6, with 7 bases that match TRBD1. TRBV23-1 is designated an ORF whose function remains uncertain. Trimming cost V 5 bases and J 0 bases; bases outside gene matches: 7. The CDR3 extends over 17 amino acids. CDR3 residues: CASSRRGPLSGANVLTF. The CDR3 DNA is TGCGCCAGCAGTAGAAGGGGGCCCCTCTCTGGGGCCAACGTCCTGACTTTC.

This clone was detected only a few times. V is TRBV5-1 and J is TRBJ1-1; 9 bases are a match to TRBD1. The CDR3 is 15 amino acids. Germline CDR1 and CDR2: SGHRS and YFSETQ. The junction had 8 bases not matched to a gene; V was cut back by 4 bases and J by 4 bases. The CDR3 region has the DNA TGCGCCAGCAGCGACCCTGACAGGGGGGGCACTGAAGCTTTCTTT. Translated, it gives CASSDPDRGGTEAFF.

This clone appeared a single time. This chain connects TRBV5-6 to TRBJ1-4; D remains unclear. V was cut by 3 bases and J by 6 bases, with 9 bases left in between. Germline lookup yields CDR1 SGHDT and CDR2 YYEEEE. The CDR3 runs 13 residues. This chain's CDR3 is CASSSALHEKLFF. The CDR3 DNA follows: TGTGCCAGCAGCTCGGCCTTACATGAAAAACTGTTTTTT.

The CDR3 here is CASTESTGIGYEQYF. DNA of the CDR3: TGTGCCAGCACCGAATCAACAGGGATAGGGTACGAGCAGTACTTC. The rearrangement joins TRBV5-6 to TRBJ2-7; possible D gene TRBD1, 6 bases. The CDR3 spans 15 residues. Germline V gene lookup returns CDR1 SGHDT and CDR2 YYEEEE. With 6 bases removed from V and 4 bases from J, the gap between germline ends came to 20 bases. Full variable domain (outside the CDR3, taken from reference TRBV5-6 and TRBJ2-7): DAGVTQSPTHLIKTRGQQVTLRCSPKSGHDTVSWYQQALGQGPQFIFQYYEEEERQRGNFPDRFSGHQFPNYSSELNVNALLLGDSALYLCASTESTGIGYEQYFGPGTRLTVT.